Below, 26 T cell receptor beta chains from the same sample are listed, as sequenced in a study of blood T cell repertoires in COVID-19 (dated by TCRdb to 2020 to 2022). The library was produced with the immunoSEQ multiplex PCR assay. The table comes from immuneACCESS by way of TCRdb, which keeps in-frame sequences with V and J called. Part of the clones is missing from these tables; in studies checked, under half for an unresolved V gene and the rest for unknown reasons. Across this sample there are a few hundred thousand clones, with over 75% seen only once. Together, the top ten hold approximately 0.94% of the sample. The sequenced sample consisted of peripheral blood. Every receptor here comes from a human donor with COVID-19, enrolled during active disease. The donor label of this sample is uncertain.

The J gene is TRBJ1-1, the V gene TRBV19; TRBD1 matches at 10 bases. This CDR3 is built from 16 residues. With V trimmed by 4 bases and J by 8 bases, 13 bases remained unmatched. CDR1 and CDR2 (germline): LNHDA, SQIVND (reference sequence). DNA for the CDR3: TGTGCCAGTAGTACCCCCCGGGACAGGGGACGAGGAGAAGCTTTCTTT. This encodes CASSTPRDRGRGEAFF.

The chain is built from TRBV28 and TRBJ1-2; perhaps TRBD1 as D (5 bases). Germline V lookup: CDR1 MDHEN, CDR2 SYDVKM. The CDR3 is 14 amino acids. V lost 3 bases and J lost 5, with 13 bases in between. This chain's CDR3 is CASSFQGYRYGYTF. The CDR3 coding sequence is TGTGCCAGCAGTTTTCAGGGCTACCGGTATGGCTACACCTTC.

This clone has only a few counts. The chain joins TRBV6-2 or TRBV6-3 to TRBJ2-7, with D hard to call. The CDR3 is 17 residues long. The germline V gene encodes CDR1 MNHEY and CDR2 SVGEGT. Trimming cost V 5 bases and J 0 bases, with 20 bases left between them. The CDR3 sequence is CASSNPALAGISYEQYF. DNA of the CDR3: TGTGCCAGCAGTAATCCCGCCCTGGCAGGCATCTCCTACGAGCAGTACTTC.

The chain links TRBV3-1 (or the pseudogene TRBV3-2) to TRBJ1-2, with D unclear. Trimming shortened V by 4 bases and J by 8 bases, and 14 bases separated the two germline ends. Germline V gene data show CDR1 as LGHDT and CDR2 as YNNKEL (reference sequence). This CDR3 spans 13 amino acids. In nucleotides, the CDR3 is TGTGCCAGCAGCCCTCGCGCGCTCTCGGGCTACACCTTC. Its protein is CASSPRALSGYTF.

This clone occurred once. The V and J genes are TRBV6-4 and TRBJ2-6, with D perhaps matching TRBD1 (6 bases). The V gene's germline CDR1 is MRHNA and CDR2 SNTAGT. This CDR3 spans 18 amino acids. V lost 0 bases and J lost 0, with 12 bases in between. CDR3 nucleotide sequence: TGTGCCAGCAGTGACTCGCGACAGGCTTACTCTGGGGCCAACGTCCTGACTTTC. Protein sequence: CASSDSRQAYSGANVLTF.

The chain employs TRBV7-2 and TRBJ2-1, with D possibly TRBD2 on 5 matching bases. Germline lookup yields CDR1 SGHTA and CDR2 FQGNSA. Trimming took 9 bases from V and 0 from J, leaving 15 bases between them. The CDR3 has 15 amino acids. The CDR3 sequence: CASTLAARSYNEQFF. The CDR3 coding sequence is TGTGCCAGTACCCTAGCAGCCCGCTCCTACAATGAGCAGTTCTTC.

This sequence joins TRBV27 and TRBJ1-3; D not resolved. Germline V gene sequence: CDR1 MNHEY, CDR2 SMNVEV (reference sequence). This CDR3 has 15 amino acids. Trimming took 6 bases from V and 0 from J, leaving 12 bases between them. CDR3 loop: CASSLYSSSGNTIYF. CDR3 nucleotide sequence: TGTGCCAGCAGCCTCTACAGTAGCTCTGGAAACACCATATATTTT.

The chain has TRBV2 and TRBJ2-7, with 9 bases identical to TRBD1. The CDR3 runs to 14 residues. V trimming: 2 bases; J trimming: 4 bases; junction bases outside the gene matches: 3. CDR1 is SNHLY and CDR2 is FYNNEI in the germline V gene. CDR3 region: CASSERTGAYEQYF. The CDR3 region has the DNA TGTGCCAGCAGTGAAAGGACAGGGGCTTACGAGCAGTACTTC.

This clone occurred once. The CDR3, as DNA: TGTGCCAGCAGCGCGAACAGACTAGGAAAACTGTTTTTT. Translating gives CASSANRLGKLFF. The chain carries TRBV9 and TRBJ1-4; D not resolved. The CDR3 totals 13 residues. V lost 3 bases, J lost 10 bases, and 13 bases lay in between. The germline V gene has CDR1 SGDLS and CDR2 YYNGEE.

This chain connects TRBV30 to TRBJ2-7; possible D gene TRBD2, 5 bases. V was shortened by 3 bases and J by 2 bases, with 17 bases between the two germline ends. This CDR3 has 15 residues. The germline CDR1 and CDR2 sequences are GTSNPN and SVGIG (reference sequence). CDR3 protein: CAWSLGLDHPYEQYF. The DNA for the CDR3 is TGTGCCTGGAGCCTAGGACTCGACCACCCCTACGAGCAGTACTTC.

This rearrangement joins TRBV6-5 to TRBJ1-2, with 7 bases fitting TRBD1. With V trimmed by 7 bases and J by 6 bases, 11 bases remained unmatched. The CDR3 consists of 14 residues. Germline V gene sequence: CDR1 MNHEY, CDR2 SVGAGI. The CDR3 region is CASKRSDRENGYTF. The CDR3 bases are TGTGCCAGCAAGAGGTCCGACAGGGAAAATGGCTACACCTTC.

The genes are TRBV5-1 and TRBJ1-1; a possible D gene is TRBD1 (6 bases). CDR1 SGHRS and CDR2 YFSETQ come from the germline V gene. V was clipped by 4 bases and J by 11 bases, with 18 bases between them. CDR3 length: 13 amino acids. CDR3: CASSPVQGKGAFF. For the CDR3, the DNA is TGCGCCAGCAGCCCAGTACAGGGTAAGGGGGCTTTCTTT. Full variable domain (rest looked up from reference TRBV5-1 and TRBJ1-1): KAGVTQTPRYLIKTRGQQVTLSCSPISGHRSVSWYQQTPGQGLQFLFEYFSETQRNKGNFPGRFSGRQFSNSRSEMNVSTLELGDSALYLCASSPVQGKGAFFGQGTRLTVV.

CDR3 nucleotide sequence: TGTGCCAGCAGCCCCTCCGGCGCGGGAGTTGCCAAAAACATTCAGTACTTC. Protein: CASSPSGAGVAKNIQYF. The chain has TRBV3-1 (or the pseudogene TRBV3-2) and TRBJ2-4; 7 nucleotides match TRBD2. Trimming took 4 bases from V and 1 from J; bases not matched to a gene: 10. The CDR3 sequence is 17 residues long. CDR1 is LGHDT, CDR2 YNNKEL, per germline (reference sequence).

The chain combines TRBV11-2 with TRBJ2-1; D is unresolved. Trimming left V 4 bases short and J 8 bases short, with 21 bases between. This CDR3 is 16 amino acids long. The germline V gene encodes CDR1 SGHAT and CDR2 FQNNGV. The CDR3 is CASSSLRGSWNDEQFF. The CDR3, as DNA: TGTGCCAGCAGCTCCCTCCGAGGTAGCTGGAACGATGAGCAGTTCTTC.

This clone was recorded only once. The V call is TRBV11-3, the J call TRBJ2-3; 8 bases line up with TRBD2. Germline values: CDR1 SGHNT, CDR2 YENEEA. The CDR3 sequence is 15 residues long. V lost 6 bases to trimming and J lost 1 base; unmatched junction nucleotides: 6. The CDR3 sequence: CASSLTSGGTDTQYF. Here the CDR3 DNA reads TGTGCCAGCAGTCTCACTAGCGGAGGCACAGATACGCAGTATTTT.

V is TRBV6-5 and J is TRBJ2-3, with D unclear. Trimming removed 7 bases at V and 0 bases at J, with 11 bases between. The CDR3 consists of 14 residues. In germline, CDR1 is MNHEY, CDR2 SVGAGI. CDR3 residues: CASKLPGSTDTQYF. The CDR3 DNA follows: TGTGCCAGCAAACTTCCCGGGAGCACAGATACGCAGTATTTT.

This chain connects TRBV9 to TRBJ2-5; 8 bases are shared with TRBD2. V dropped 2 bases and J dropped 5; count of bases not matched to a gene: 5. Germline V lookup: CDR1 SGDLS, CDR2 YYNGEE. The CDR3 spans 14 residues. DNA of the CDR3: TGTGCCAGCAGCGTCTCGGCGGGAGGCGAGACCCAGTACTTC. Amino acid sequence: CASSVSAGGETQYF.

This chain connects TRBV29-1 to TRBJ1-1, with D unclear. Germline-derived CDR1 and CDR2 are SQVTM and ANQGSEA. CDR3 length: 15 residues. V lost 6 bases and J 2 bases, leaving 19 bases between the germline ends. CDR3 in DNA: TGCAGCGTGGGGAGGTTGGGTTTTGACAACACTGAAGCTTTCTTT. This gives the protein CSVGRLGFDNTEAFF.

The chain combines TRBV9 with TRBJ2-2; the D is unclear. Germline V CDR1 and CDR2: SGDLS, YYNGEE. The V end lost 1 base, the J end lost 6 bases, and 10 bases lay between the germline ends. The CDR3 extends over 14 amino acids. For the CDR3, the DNA is TGTGCCAGCAGCGTATCCAACTTGCCCGGGGAGCTGTTTTTT. Its protein is CASSVSNLPGELFF.

This chain connects TRBV20-1 to TRBJ1-1; D gene ambiguous. Germline V gene sequence: CDR1 DFQATT, CDR2 SNEGSKA (reference sequence). Between the trimmed V and J ends, which lost 6 bases and 8 bases, there was a span of 13 bases. The CDR3 covers 11 residues. The CDR3 reads CSAHPFEEAFF. In nucleotides, the CDR3 is TGCAGTGCCCACCCCTTTGAGGAAGCTTTCTTT.

The chain is built from TRBV11-1 and TRBJ1-5, with D unresolved. CDR1 and CDR2 from the germline V gene are SGHAT and FQDESV (reference sequence). The CDR3 extends over 15 amino acids. Trimming left V 3 bases short and J 0 bases short, with 9 bases between. The CDR3: CASSLAGSSNQPQHF. DNA of the CDR3: TGTGCCAGCAGCTTGGCGGGGAGTAGCAATCAGCCCCAGCATTTT.

This chain links TRBV30 with TRBJ2-3, with 8 bases fitting TRBD1. Looked up from germline, CDR1 is GTSNPN and CDR2 is SVGIG (reference sequence). The CDR3 runs 15 residues. V lost 3 bases and J lost 3; bases outside the gene matches: 8. The CDR3 DNA reads TGTGCCTGGAGCCCTCGGCGGACAGGGACAGATACGCAGTATTTT. Its translation is CAWSPRRTGTDTQYF. The variable domain in full, with the rest retrieved from reference TRBV30 and TRBJ2-3, is SQTIHQWPATLVQPVGSPLSLECTVEGTSNPNLYWYRQAAGRGLQLLFYSVGIGQISSEVPQNLSASRPQDRQFILSSKKLLLSDSGFYLCAWSPRRTGTDTQYFGPGTRLTVL.

The chain carries TRBV11-3 and TRBJ2-5, with unresolved D. This CDR3 region has 14 residues. Germline V gene lookup returns CDR1 SGHNT and CDR2 YENEEA. Trimming took off 4 bases at V and 1 base at J, with 10 bases between the two ends. Here the CDR3 reads CASSSTRGQETQYF. CDR3 sequence (DNA): TGTGCCAGCAGCTCCACTCGCGGCCAAGAGACCCAGTACTTC.

This clone appeared a single time. J is TRBJ2-7 and V is TRBV15, with TRBD1 matching over 7 bases. The CDR3 sequence is 14 residues long. V gave up 0 bases and J gave up 7 bases; unmatched junction bases: 6. Germline CDR1 and CDR2: LNHNV and YYDKDF (reference sequence). The CDR3 reads CATSRDATGREQYF. In nucleotides, the CDR3 is TGTGCCACCAGCAGAGATGCGACAGGGAGAGAGCAGTACTTC. Drawing the rest from reference TRBV15 and TRBJ2-7, the complete variable domain is DAMVIQNPRYQVTQFGKPVTLSCSQTLNHNVMYWYQQKSSQAPKLLFHYYDKDFNNEADTPDNFQSRRPNTSFCFLDIRSPGLGDTAMYLCATSRDATGREQYFGPGTRLTVT.

The V and J genes are TRBV6-2 or TRBV6-3 and TRBJ2-5; 12 bases are shared with TRBD2. Germline V gene lookup returns CDR1 MNHEY and CDR2 SVGEGT. The CDR3 consists of 17 residues. J gave up 7 bases and V 4 bases, and 13 bases lay outside the gene matches. CDR3 region: CASSSPRTSGKGGTQYF. CDR3 in DNA: TGTGCCAGCAGTTCTCCCCGGACTAGCGGGAAAGGGGGGACCCAGTACTTC.

The chain couples TRBV7-6 to TRBJ1-5; TRBD1 aligns across 7 bases. The V and J ends lost 5 bases and 5 bases, in that order; junction bases with no gene match: 6. Germline V gene data show CDR1 as SGHVS and CDR2 as FNYEAQ. The CDR3 covers 14 residues. The CDR3 loop is CASSPGQEDQPQHF. The DNA of the CDR3 is TGTGCCAGCAGCCCCGGACAGGAAGATCAGCCCCAGCATTTT.